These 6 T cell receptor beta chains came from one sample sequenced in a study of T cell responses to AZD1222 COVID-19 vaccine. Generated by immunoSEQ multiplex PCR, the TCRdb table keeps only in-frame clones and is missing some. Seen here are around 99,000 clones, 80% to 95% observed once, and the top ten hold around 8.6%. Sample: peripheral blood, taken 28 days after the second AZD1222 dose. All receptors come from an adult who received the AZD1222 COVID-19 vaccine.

This CDR3 reads CATSTTQKLYNEQFF. In DNA form, the CDR3 reads TGTGCCACCAGCACCACCCAGAAGCTATACAATGAGCAGTTCTTC. This chain joins TRBV15 and TRBJ2-1; D remains unclear. The V and J ends lost 4 bases and 4 bases respectively, with 14 bases between them. The CDR3 covers 15 residues. Germline CDR1 is LNHNV and CDR2 is YYDKDF (reference sequence). Variable domain in full (rest from reference TRBV15 and TRBJ2-1): DAMVIQNPRYQVTQFGKPVTLSCSQTLNHNVMYWYQQKSSQAPKLLFHYYDKDFNNEADTPDNFQSRRPNTSFCFLDIRSPGLGDTAMYLCATSTTQKLYNEQFFGPGTRLTVL.

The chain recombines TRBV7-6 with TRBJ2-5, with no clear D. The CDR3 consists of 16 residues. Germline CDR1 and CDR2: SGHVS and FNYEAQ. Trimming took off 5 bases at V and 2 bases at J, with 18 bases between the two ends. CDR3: CASSPLLSKTQETQYF. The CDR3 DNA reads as TGTGCCAGCAGCCCCCTTTTGTCCAAGACGCAAGAGACCCAGTACTTC.

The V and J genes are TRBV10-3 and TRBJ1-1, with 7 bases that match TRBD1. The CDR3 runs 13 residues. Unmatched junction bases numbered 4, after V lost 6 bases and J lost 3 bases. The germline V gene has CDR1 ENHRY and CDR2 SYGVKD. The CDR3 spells CAISWDRYTEAFF. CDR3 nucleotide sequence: TGTGCCATCAGCTGGGACAGATACACTGAAGCTTTCTTT.

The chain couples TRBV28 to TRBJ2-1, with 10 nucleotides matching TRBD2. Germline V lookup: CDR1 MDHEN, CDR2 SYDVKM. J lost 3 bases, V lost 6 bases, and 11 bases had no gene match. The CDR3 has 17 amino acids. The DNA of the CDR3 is TGTGCCAGCAGCACACGGACTAGCGGAGCCCTCTACAATGAGCAGTTCTTC. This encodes CASSTRTSGALYNEQFF.

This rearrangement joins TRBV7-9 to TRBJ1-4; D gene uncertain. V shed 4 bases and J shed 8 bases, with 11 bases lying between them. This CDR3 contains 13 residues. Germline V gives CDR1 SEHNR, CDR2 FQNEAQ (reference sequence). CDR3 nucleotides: TGTGCCAGCAGCTCCACAGTGGGGGAAAAACTGTTTTTT. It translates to CASSSTVGEKLFF.

The CDR3 protein is CASSLGAGTYNEQFF. The DNA for the CDR3 is TGTGCCAGCAGCTTAGGAGCGGGTACCTACAATGAGCAGTTCTTC. The chain uses TRBV7-9 and TRBJ2-1, with TRBD2 as a possible D gene (6 bases). The CDR3 spans 15 residues. Trimming removed 1 base from V and 2 bases from J, with 9 bases in between. Germline V CDR1 and CDR2: SEHNR, FQNEAQ (reference sequence).